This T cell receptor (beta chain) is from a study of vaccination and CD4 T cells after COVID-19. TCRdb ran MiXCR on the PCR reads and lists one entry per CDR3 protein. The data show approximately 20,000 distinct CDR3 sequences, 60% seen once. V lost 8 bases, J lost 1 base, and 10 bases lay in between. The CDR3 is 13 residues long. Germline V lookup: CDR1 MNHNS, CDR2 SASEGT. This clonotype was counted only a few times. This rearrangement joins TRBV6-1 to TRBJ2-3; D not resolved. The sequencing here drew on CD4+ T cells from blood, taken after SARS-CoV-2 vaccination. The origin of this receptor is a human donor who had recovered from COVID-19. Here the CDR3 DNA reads TGTGCCAGCCTGTCTACAGGCACAGATACGCAGTATTTT. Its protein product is CASLSTGTDTQYF.